This paragraph covers one TCR beta chain sequence. Its antigen is as yet unknown. This CDR3 spans 15 amino acids. V dropped 4 bases and J dropped 0; count of bases not matched to a gene: 3. Germline CDR1 and CDR2: SGHRS and YFSETQ. These data are taken from a study of cytomegalovirus exposure and HLA in healthy donors. Clones were read by immunoSEQ multiplex PCR, and TCRdb kept only the in-frame ones, dropping some. The sample yields 95,000 to 150,000 clones, approximately 94% seen once. Study observations and caveats: Cytomegalovirus association was listed for 170 or so TCR beta chains.

The chain combines TRBV5-1 with TRBJ1-4; TRBD1 matches at 7 bases. This receptor was taken from a woman between 18 and 30 years old in good health and CMV-seronegative. The sample was PBMCs. The CDR3 DNA sequence: TGCGCCAGCAGCGGGACAGTTGCAACTAATGAAAAACTGTTTTTT. This gives the protein CASSGTVATNEKLFF.